A single sample is the source of the 5 T cell receptor beta chains below, sequenced in a study of cytomegalovirus exposure and HLA in healthy donors. PCR used 60 Vbeta primers and 13 Jbeta primers. Some clones are missing from TCRdb's copy, which holds only in-frame ones; the method was immunoSEQ multiplex PCR. This table holds approximately 31,000 clones, about 83% found once. Material: PBMCs. Receptors originate from a boy under 18 in good health and CMV-seronegative.

The chain couples TRBV9 to TRBJ2-1; TRBD2 matches at 13 bases. The CDR3 has 15 amino acids. CDR1 SGDLS and CDR2 YYNGEE come from the germline V gene. After removal of 3 bases from V and 9 bases from J, the junction contained 6 bases not matched to a gene. DNA of the CDR3: TGTGCCAGCAGCGCAACTAGCGGGGGGGCCGCTGAGCAGTTCTTC. Protein sequence: CASSATSGGAAEQFF.

The chain combines TRBV5-1 with TRBJ1-1; 8 nucleotides line up with TRBD1. CDR3 size: 14 residues. Germline CDR1 is SGHRS and CDR2 is YFSETQ. V lost 2 bases, J lost 2 bases, and 2 bases stayed unmatched. The CDR3 protein is CASSFTGGNTEAFF. DNA for the CDR3: TGCGCCAGCAGCTTCACAGGGGGTAACACTGAAGCTTTCTTT.

The chain joins TRBV7-8 to TRBJ2-7; a possible D gene is TRBD1 (6 bases). From germline, CDR1 is SGHVS and CDR2 FQNEAQ. Trimming left V 1 base short and J 0 bases short, with 10 bases between. CDR3 length equals 15 residues. CDR3 loop: CASSLVRTVSYEQYF. CDR3 nucleotides: TGTGCCAGCAGCTTAGTGAGGACAGTCTCCTACGAGCAGTACTTC. The full variable domain, its missing parts supplied by reference TRBV7-8 and TRBJ2-7, is GAGVSQSPRYKVAKRGQDVALRCDPISGHVSLFWYQQALGQGPEFLTYFQNEAQLDKSGLPSDRFFAERPEGSVSTLKIQRTQQEDSAVYLCASSLVRTVSYEQYFGPGTRLTVT.

The chain carries TRBV19 and TRBJ1-5, with D tentatively TRBD1 (6 bases). CDR3 length: 14 amino acids. Between the trimmed V and J ends, which lost 3 bases and 5 bases, there was a span of 11 bases. Germline V gives CDR1 LNHDA, CDR2 SQIVND (reference sequence). In nucleotides, the CDR3 is TGTGCCAGTAGTATCGGGACATTCGATCAGCCCCAGCATTTT. Translation: CASSIGTFDQPQHF. Complete variable domain (other parts from reference TRBV19 and TRBJ1-5): DGGITQSPKYLFRKEGQNVTLSCEQNLNHDAMYWYRQDPGQGLRLIYYSQIVNDFQKGDIAEGYSVSREKKESFPLTVTSAQKNPTAFYLCASSIGTFDQPQHFGDGTRLSIL.

This chain connects TRBV10-1 to TRBJ2-1, with 8 positions matching TRBD2. Per the germline V gene, CDR1 is WNHNN and CDR2 is SYGVQD (reference sequence). This CDR3 has 14 residues. With 4 bases clipped from V and 7 bases from J, the junction kept 6 bases outside the gene matches. DNA for the CDR3: TGCGCCAGCAGTGTAGAACCGGGGGGGAATGAGCAGTTCTTC. As protein: CASSVEPGGNEQFF.